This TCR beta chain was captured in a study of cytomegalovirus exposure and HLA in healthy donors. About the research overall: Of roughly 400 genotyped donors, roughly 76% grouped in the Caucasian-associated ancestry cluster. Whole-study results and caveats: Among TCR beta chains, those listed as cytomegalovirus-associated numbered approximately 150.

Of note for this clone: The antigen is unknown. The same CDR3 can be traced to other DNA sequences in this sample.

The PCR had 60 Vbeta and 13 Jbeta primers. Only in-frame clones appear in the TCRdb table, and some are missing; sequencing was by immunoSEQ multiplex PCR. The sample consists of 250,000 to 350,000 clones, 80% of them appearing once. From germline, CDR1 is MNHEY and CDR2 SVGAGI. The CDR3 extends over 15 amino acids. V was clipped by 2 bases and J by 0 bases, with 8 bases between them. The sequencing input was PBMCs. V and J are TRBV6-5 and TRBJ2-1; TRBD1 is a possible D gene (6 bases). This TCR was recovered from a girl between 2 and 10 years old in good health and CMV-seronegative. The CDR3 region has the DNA TGTGCCAGCAGTTACGGGGGCAGCTCCTACAATGAGCAGTTCTTC. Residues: CASSYGGSSYNEQFF.